The clone carrying this T cell receptor beta chain was detected many times. This specimen comes from a study of early T cells in non-severe SARS-CoV-2 infection. Researchers attached unique molecular identifiers to individual cDNA molecules. Each CDR3 protein gets one entry after TCRdb re-called the 5' RACE reads with MiXCR. The data show 66,000 or so distinct CDR3 sequences, 9.5% to 14% seen once. V lost 3 bases to trimming and J lost 5 bases, with 10 bases between them. The CDR3 loop spans 13 amino acids. Germline assignment: CDR1 MDHEN and CDR2 SYDVKM. The source of this sequence is an adult who was a healthcare worker with PCR-confirmed SARS-CoV-2 infection or an uninfected control (not recorded which). Sequenced: whole blood. This sequence joins TRBV28 and TRBJ1-2; D unclear. CDR3 in DNA: TGTGCCAGCAGTTTTATTATGACGTATGGCTACACCTTC. Translated, it gives CASSFIMTYGYTF.